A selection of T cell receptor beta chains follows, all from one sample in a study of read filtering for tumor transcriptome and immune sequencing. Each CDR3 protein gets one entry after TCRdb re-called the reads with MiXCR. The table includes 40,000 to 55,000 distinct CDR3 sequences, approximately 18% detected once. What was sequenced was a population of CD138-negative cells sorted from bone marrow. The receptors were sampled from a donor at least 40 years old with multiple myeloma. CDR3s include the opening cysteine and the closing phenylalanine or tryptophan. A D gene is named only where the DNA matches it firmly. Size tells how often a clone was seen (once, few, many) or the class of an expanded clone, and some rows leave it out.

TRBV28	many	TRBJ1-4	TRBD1	CASSQRGLREKLFF	TGTGCCAGCAGCCAAAGGGGGCTAAGAGAAAAACTGTTTTTT
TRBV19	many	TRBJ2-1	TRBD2	CASSSQTSGRAIYNEQFF	TGTGCCAGTAGTTCCCAGACTAGCGGGAGGGCCATTTACAATGAGCAGTTCTTC
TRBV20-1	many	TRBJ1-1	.	CSARDPVGSEAFF	TGCAGTGCTAGAGATCCGGTAGGCTCTGAAGCTTTCTTT
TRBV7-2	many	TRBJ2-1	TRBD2	CASSPNHTSGRNEQFF	TGTGCCAGCAGCCCCAACCACACTAGCGGGCGCAATGAGCAGTTCTTC
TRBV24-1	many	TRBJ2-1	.	CATSDSATPLIYNEQFF	TGTGCCACCAGTGATTCGGCGACTCCATTAATCTACAATGAGCAGTTCTTC
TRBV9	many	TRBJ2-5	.	CASSVGTQETQYF	TGTGCCAGCAGCGTAGGGACCCAAGAGACCCAGTACTTC
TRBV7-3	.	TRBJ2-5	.	CASSLDGVAQETQYF	TGTGCCAGCAGCTTGGACGGGGTCGCCCAAGAGACCCAGTACTTC
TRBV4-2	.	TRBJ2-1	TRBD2	CASSHYSGRVNEQFF	TGTGCCAGCAGCCATTATAGCGGGAGGGTGAATGAGCAGTTCTTC
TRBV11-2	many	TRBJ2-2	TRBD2	CASSSGLAGVGTGELFF	TGTGCCAGCAGCTCGGGACTAGCGGGAGTAGGAACCGGGGAGCTGTTTTTT
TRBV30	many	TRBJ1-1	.	CAWSARGTTEAFF	TGTGCCTGGAGTGCACGAGGGACCACTGAAGCTTTCTTT
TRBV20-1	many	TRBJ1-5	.	CSAALGSNQPQHF	TGCAGTGCTGCCCTGGGTAGCAATCAGCCCCAGCATTTT
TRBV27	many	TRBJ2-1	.	CASSTGPGYNEQFF	TGTGCCAGCTCTACGGGGCCGGGTTACAATGAGCAGTTCTTC
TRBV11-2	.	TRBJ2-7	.	CASSPSIRGIDEQYF	TGTGCCAGCAGCCCGTCCATCCGCGGGATAGACGAGCAGTACTTC
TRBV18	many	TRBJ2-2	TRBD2	CASSPRLALNTGELFF	TGTGCCAGCTCGCCCCGACTAGCGCTGAACACCGGGGAGCTGTTTTTT
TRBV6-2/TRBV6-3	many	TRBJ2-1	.	CASSYSRRRLVFDEQFF	TGTGCCAGCAGTTACTCGAGGCGGCGGCTAGTCTTCGATGAGCAGTTCTTC
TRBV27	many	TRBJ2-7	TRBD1	CASSPGDRAHEQYF	TGTGCCAGCAGCCCCGGGGACAGGGCCCACGAGCAGTACTTC
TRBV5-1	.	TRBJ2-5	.	CASRESQQETQYF	TGCGCCAGCAGAGAGAGTCAGCAAGAGACCCAGTACTTC
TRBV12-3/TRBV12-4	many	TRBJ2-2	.	CASSSNRELFF	TGTGCCAGCAGTTCTAACCGGGAGCTGTTTTTT
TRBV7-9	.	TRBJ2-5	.	CASSGGTLSETQYF	TGTGCCAGCAGCGGGGGAACCCTGAGCGAGACCCAGTACTTC
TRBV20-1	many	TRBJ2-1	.	CSAEYGYDEQFF	TGCAGTGCAGAATACGGCTACGATGAGCAGTTCTTC
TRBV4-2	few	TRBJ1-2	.	CASSQEMDMVGYGYTF	TGTGCCAGCAGCCAAGAGATGGACATGGTGGGTTATGGCTACACCTTC
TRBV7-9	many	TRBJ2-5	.	CASSFSQETQYF	TGTGCCAGCAGCTTTTCCCAAGAGACCCAGTACTTC
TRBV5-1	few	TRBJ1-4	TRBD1	CASSFGTANEKLFF	TGCGCCAGCAGCTTCGGGACAGCTAATGAAAAACTGTTTTTT
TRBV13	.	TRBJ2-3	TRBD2	CASSLRGSGTDTQYF	TGTGCCAGCAGCTTGCGCGGGAGTGGCACAGATACGCAGTATTTT